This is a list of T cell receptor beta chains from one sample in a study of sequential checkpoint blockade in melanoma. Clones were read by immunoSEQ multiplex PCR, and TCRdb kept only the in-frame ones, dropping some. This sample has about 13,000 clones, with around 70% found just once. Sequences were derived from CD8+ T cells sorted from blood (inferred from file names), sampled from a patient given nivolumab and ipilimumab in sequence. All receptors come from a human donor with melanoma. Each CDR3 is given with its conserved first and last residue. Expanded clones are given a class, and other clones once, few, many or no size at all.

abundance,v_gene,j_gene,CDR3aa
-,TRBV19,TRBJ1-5,CASSIAYRSNQPQHF
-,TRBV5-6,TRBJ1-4,CASSSLGQGTNEKLFF
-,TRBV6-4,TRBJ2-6,CATDLPGQGIPSSGANVLTF
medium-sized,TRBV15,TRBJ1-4,CATNPTGGTNEKLFF
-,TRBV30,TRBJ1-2,CVGTENNYGYTF
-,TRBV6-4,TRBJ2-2,CASSPGTGDTGELFF
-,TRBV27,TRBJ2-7,CASSLIRAGTEQYF
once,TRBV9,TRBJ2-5,CASSVGQGVYQETQYF
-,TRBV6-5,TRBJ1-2,CASTQGIYGYTF
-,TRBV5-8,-,CASSLAVTGGNYEQYF
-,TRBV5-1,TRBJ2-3,CASSLVHERGEDTQYF
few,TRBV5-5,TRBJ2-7,CASSLGQGGYYEQYF
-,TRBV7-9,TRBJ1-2,CASSSGGRQSYGYTF
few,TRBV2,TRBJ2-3,CASSNTAWFTDTQYF
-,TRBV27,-,CASSQDETTSGGYEQYF
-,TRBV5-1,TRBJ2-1,CASRDRGGAHEQFF
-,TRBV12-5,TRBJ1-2,CASGPWRGRLVNYGYTF
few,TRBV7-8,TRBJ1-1,CASSSGQGPLNTEAFF
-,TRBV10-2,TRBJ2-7,CASRTPGTGGEQYF
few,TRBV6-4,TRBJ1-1,CASSLTQGLEAFF
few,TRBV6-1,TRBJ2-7,CASSSRTSGPYEQYF
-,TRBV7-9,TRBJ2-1,CASSRGARGDEQFF
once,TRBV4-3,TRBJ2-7,CASSQDRGLAGSEQYF
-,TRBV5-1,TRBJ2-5,CASSLAGTSGRAPHEETQYF
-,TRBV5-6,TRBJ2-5,CASSLAVQETQYF
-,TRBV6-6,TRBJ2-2,CASSYPDRGGTGELFF
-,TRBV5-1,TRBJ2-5,CASSLGDSGGETQYF
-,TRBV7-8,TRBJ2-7,CASSLDSGQNYEQYF
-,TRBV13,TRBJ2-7,CASSLGLAGTYEQYF
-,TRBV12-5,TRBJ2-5,CASGTGNQETQYF
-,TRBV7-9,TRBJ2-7,CASSLSPYEQYF
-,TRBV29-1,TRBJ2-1,CSVRGGERVWNEQFF
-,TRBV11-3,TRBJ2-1,CASSLDLGYGLAEGNEQFF
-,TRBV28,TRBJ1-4,CASSRIKGVGEKLFF
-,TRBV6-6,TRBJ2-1,CASGGLAGGPNEQFF
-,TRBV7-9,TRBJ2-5,CASTPVGRETQYF
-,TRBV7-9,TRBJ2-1,CASSDGGMEFF
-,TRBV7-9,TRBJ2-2,CASSPNRGDTGELFF
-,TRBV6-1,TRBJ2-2,CASRERGEGAGGNTGELFF